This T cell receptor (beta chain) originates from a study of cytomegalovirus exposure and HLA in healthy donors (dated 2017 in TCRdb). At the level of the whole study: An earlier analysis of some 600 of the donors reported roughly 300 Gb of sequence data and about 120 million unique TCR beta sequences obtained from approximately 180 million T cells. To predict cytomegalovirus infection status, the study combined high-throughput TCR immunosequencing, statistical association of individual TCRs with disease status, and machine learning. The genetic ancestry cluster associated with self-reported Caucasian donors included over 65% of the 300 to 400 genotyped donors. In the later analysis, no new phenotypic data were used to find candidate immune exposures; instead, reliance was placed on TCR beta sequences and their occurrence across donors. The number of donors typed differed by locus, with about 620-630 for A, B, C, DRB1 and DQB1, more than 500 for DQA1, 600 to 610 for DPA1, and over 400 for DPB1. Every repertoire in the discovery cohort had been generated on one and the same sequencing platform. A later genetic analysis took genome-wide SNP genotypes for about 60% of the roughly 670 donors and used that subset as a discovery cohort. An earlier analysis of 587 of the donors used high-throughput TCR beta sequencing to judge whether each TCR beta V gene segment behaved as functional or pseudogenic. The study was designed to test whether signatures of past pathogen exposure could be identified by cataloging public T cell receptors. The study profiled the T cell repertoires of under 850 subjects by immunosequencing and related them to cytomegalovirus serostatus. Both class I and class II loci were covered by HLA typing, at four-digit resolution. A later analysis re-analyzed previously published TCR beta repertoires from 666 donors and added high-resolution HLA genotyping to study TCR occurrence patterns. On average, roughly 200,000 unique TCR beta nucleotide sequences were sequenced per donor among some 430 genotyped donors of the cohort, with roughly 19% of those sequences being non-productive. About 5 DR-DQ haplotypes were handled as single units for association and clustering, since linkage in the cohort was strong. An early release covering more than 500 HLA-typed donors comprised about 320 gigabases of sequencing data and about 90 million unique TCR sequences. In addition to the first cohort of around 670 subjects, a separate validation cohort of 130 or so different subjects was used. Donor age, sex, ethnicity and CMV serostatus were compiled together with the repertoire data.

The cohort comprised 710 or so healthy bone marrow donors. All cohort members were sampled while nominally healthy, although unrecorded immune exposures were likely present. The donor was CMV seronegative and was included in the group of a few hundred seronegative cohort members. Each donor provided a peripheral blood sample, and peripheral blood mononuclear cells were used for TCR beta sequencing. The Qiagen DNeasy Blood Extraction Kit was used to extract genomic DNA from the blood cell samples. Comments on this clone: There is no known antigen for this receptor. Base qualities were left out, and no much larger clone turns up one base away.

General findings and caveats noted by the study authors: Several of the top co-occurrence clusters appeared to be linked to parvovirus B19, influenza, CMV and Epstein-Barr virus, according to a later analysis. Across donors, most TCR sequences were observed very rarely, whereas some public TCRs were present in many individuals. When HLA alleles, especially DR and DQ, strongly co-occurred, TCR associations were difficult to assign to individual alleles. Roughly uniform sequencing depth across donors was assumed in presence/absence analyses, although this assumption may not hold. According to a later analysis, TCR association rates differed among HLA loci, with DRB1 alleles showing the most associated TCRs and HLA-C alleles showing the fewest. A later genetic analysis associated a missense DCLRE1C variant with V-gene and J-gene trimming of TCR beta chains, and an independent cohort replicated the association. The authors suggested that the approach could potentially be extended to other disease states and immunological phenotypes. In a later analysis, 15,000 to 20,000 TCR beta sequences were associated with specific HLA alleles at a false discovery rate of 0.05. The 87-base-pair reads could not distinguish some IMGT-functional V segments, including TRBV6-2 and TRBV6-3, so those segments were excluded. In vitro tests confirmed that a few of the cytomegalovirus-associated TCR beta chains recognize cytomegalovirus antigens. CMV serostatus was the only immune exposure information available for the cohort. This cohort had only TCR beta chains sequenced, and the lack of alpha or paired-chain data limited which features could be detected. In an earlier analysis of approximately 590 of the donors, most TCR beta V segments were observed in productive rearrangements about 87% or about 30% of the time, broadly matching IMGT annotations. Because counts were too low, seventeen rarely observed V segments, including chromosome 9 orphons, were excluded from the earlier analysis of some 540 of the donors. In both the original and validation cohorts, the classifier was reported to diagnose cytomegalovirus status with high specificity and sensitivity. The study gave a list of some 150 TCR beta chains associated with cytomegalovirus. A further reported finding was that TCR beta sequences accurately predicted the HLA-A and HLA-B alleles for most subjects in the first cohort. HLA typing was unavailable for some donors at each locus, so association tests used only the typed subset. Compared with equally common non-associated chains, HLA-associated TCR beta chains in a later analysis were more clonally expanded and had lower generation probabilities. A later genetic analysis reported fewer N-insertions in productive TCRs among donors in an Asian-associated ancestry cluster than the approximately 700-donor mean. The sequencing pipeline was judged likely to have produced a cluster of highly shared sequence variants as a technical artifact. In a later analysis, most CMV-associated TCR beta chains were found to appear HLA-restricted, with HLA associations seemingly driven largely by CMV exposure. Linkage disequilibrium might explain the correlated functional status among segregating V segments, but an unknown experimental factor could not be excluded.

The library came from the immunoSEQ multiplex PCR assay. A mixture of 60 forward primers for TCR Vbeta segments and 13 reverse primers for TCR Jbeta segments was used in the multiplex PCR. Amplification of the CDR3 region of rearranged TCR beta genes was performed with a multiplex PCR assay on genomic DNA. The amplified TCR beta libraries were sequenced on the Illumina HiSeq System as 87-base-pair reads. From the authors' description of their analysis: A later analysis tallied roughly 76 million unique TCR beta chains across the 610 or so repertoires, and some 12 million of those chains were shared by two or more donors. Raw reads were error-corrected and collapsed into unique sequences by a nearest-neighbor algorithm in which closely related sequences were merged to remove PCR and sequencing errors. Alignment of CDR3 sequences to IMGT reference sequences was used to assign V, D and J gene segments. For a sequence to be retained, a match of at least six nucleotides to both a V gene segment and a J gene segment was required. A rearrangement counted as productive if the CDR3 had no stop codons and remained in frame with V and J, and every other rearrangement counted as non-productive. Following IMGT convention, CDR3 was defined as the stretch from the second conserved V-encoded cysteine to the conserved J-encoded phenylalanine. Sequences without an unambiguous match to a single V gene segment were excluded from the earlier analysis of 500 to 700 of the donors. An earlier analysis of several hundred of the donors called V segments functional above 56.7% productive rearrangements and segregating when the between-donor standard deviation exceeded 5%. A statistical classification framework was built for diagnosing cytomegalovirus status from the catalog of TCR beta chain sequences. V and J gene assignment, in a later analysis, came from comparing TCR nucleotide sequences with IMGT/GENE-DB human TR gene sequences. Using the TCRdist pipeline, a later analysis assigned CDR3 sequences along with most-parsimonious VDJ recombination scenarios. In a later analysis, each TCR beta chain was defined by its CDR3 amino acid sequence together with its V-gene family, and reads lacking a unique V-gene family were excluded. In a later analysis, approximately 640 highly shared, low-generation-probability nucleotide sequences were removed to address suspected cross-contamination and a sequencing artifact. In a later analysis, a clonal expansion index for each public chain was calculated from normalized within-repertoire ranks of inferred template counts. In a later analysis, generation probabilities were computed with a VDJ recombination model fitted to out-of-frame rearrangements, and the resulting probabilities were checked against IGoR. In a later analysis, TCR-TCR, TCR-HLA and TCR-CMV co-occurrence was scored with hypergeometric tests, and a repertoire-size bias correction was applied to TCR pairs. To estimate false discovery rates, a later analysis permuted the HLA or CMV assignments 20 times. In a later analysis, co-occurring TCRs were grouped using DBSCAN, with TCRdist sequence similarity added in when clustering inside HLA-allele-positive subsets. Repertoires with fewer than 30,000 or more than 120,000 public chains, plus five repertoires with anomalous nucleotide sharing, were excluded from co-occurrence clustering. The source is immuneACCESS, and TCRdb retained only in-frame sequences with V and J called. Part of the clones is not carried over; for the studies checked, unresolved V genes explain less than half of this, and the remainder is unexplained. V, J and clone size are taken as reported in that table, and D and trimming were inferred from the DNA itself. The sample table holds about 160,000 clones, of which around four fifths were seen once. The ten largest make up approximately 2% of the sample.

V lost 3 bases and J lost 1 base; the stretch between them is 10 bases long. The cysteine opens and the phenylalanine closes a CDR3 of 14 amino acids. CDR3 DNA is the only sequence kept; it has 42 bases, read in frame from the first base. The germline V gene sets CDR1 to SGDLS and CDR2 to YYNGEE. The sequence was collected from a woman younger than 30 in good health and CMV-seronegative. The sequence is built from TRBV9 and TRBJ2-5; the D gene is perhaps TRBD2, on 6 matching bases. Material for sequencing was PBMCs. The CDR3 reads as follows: CASSGGETQETQYF. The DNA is TGTGCCAGCAGCGGCGGGGAGACCCAAGAGACCCAGTACTTC.